What follows are 26 T cell receptor beta chains derived from one specimen sequenced in a study of vaccination and CD4 T cells after COVID-19. As for treatment: roughly nine-day PBMC culture with coronavirus spike peptide pools or control peptides (ViraFEST assay). Sequencing of DNA taken from cultured CD4+ T cells relied on the Oncomine TCR Beta short-read assay. MiXCR was run by TCRdb on the PCR reads, yielding one entry per CDR3 protein. The repertoire holds roughly 17,000 distinct CDR3 sequences, with approximately 72% as singletons. No antigen has been assigned to these receptors. The source was CD4+ T cells from blood, cultured in vitro, collected after SARS-CoV-2 vaccination. These receptors all come from a human donor who received a COVID-19 vaccine.

The rearrangement joins TRBV21-1 to TRBJ1-6; the table's D call, TRBD1, was not checked against the DNA. TRBV21-1 represents a pseudogene. The length of the CDR3 is 14 residues. CDR3 sequence reads: CASSKDEGGSPLHF. The CDR3 DNA sequence: TGTGCCAGCAGCAAAGACGAAGGGGGTTCACCCCTCCACTTT.

Concerning this clonotype: The junction does not match germline at one end; this may be a read error. The chain uses TRBV18 and TRBJ1-1; 7 nucleotides agree with TRBD1. This CDR3 spans 15 amino acids. The germline V gene has CDR1 KGHSH and CDR2 LQKENI. The CDR3 reads CASSPPGQTNAEAFF. Here the CDR3 DNA reads TGTGCCAGCTCACCTCCGGGACAGACGAACGCTGAAGCTTTCTTT.

The J gene is TRBJ2-5, the V gene TRBV20-1; 8 bases align to TRBD2. The germline gives CDR1 DFQATT, CDR2 SNEGSKA (reference sequence). Trimming took 3 bases from V and 2 from J; bases not matched to a gene: 11. The CDR3 loop spans 16 amino acids. This CDR3 reads CSASGGSGAQQETQYF. CDR3 bases: TGCAGTGCTAGTGGGGGTAGCGGGGCGCAACAAGAGACCCAGTACTTC.

The chain uses TRBV12-3 or TRBV12-4 and TRBJ1-1; perhaps TRBD1 as D (6 bases). The CDR3 contains 15 residues. V shed 3 bases and J shed 3 bases, with 14 bases lying between them. CDR3 bases: TGTGCCAGCAGTTTCCGGGGGGCGGAAGACACTGAAGCTTTCTTT. This sequence encodes CASSFRGAEDTEAFF.

The chain links TRBV25-1 to TRBJ2-3, with 7 bases aligning to TRBD2. The CDR3 runs to 14 residues. Germline CDR1 reads MGHDK; CDR2 reads SYGVNS. V lost 4 bases, J lost 1 base, and 2 bases stayed unmatched. CDR3 sequence reads: CASSVGGGTDTQYF. The DNA of the CDR3 is TGTGCCAGCAGTGTTGGGGGGGGCACAGATACGCAGTATTTT.

This chain connects TRBV20-1 to TRBJ2-3, with 10 bases that match TRBD2. Germline CDR1 is DFQATT and CDR2 is SNEGSKA (reference sequence). V was clipped by 4 bases and J by 2 bases; unmatched bases: 12. The CDR3 has 17 amino acids. CDR3 protein: CSAILVQSGGATDTQYF. CDR3 bases: TGCAGTGCTATCCTCGTACAAAGCGGGGGGGCCACAGATACGCAGTATTTT.

CDR3 bases: TGTGCCAGCAGCTTAGCGACTTCGGGGGGCGAGCAGTACTTC. Translated, it gives CASSLATSGGEQYF. This chain joins TRBV7-6 and TRBJ2-7, with 7 bases fitting TRBD2. Germline V gene sequence: CDR1 SGHVS, CDR2 FNYEAQ. The CDR3 extends over 14 amino acids. The trim removed 0 bases at V and 6 bases at J, leaving 5 bases unmatched.

J is TRBJ2-3 and V is TRBV7-2; 13 positions match TRBD2. Germline assignment: CDR1 SGHTA and CDR2 FQGNSA. The length of the CDR3 is 15 residues. With 4 bases clipped from V and 7 bases from J, the junction kept 5 bases outside the gene matches. CDR3 protein: CASSSGLAGVNTQYF. DNA for the CDR3: TGTGCCAGCAGCTCCGGACTAGCGGGGGTGAATACGCAGTATTTT.

The rearrangement links TRBV12-3 or TRBV12-4 to TRBJ1-1; no definite D call. The CDR3 extends over 13 amino acids. With 1 base removed from V and 3 bases from J, the gap between germline ends came to 6 bases. This CDR3 reads CASSLEGDTEAFF. CDR3 coding DNA: TGTGCCAGCAGTTTAGAGGGTGACACTGAAGCTTTCTTT.

In this sample, this clonotype is medium-sized. This rearrangement joins TRBV20-1 to TRBJ2-7; 13 bases map to TRBD2. The CDR3 is 13 amino acids. The V segment lost 3 bases and the J segment 6 bases; nucleotides outside the gene matches: 2. CDR1 and CDR2 from the germline V gene are DFQATT and SNEGSKA (reference sequence). The CDR3 region is CSASRLAGGEQYF. In DNA form, the CDR3 reads TGCAGTGCTAGTAGACTAGCGGGGGGCGAGCAGTACTTC.

This clonotype was seen only a few times. The chain combines TRBV7-2 with TRBJ2-5; D assignment may be TRBD1 or TRBD2 (5 bases each). From germline, CDR1 is SGHTA and CDR2 FQGNSA. CDR3 length: 13 amino acids. Deletions cut 3 bases from V and 4 bases from J, with 9 bases between. CDR3 sequence: CASSFGDGETQYF. CDR3 DNA sequence: TGTGCCAGCAGCTTTGGGGACGGAGAGACCCAGTACTTC.

The rearrangement links TRBV5-4 to TRBJ2-2, with D possibly called TRBD1 or TRBD2 (6 bases each). The germline V and J ends were trimmed by 0 bases and 5 bases, with 14 bases remaining between them. Germline V gene sequence: CDR1 SGHNT, CDR2 YYREEE (reference sequence). The CDR3 runs 16 residues. The CDR3 sequence is CASSLVRGLETGELFF. Here the CDR3 DNA reads TGTGCCAGCAGCTTGGTCAGGGGACTCGAGACCGGGGAGCTGTTTTTT.

The genes are TRBV12-5 and TRBJ1-2; D possibly corresponds to TRBD1 (6 bases). The germline CDR1 and CDR2 sequences are LGHNT and FRNRAP. The ends were cut back, 3 bases at V and 1 base at J, with 9 bases in the middle. This CDR3 is built from 14 residues. The CDR3 DNA reads as TGTGCTAGTGGTTTCACGGACAGTAACTATGGCTACACCTTC. It codes for CASGFTDSNYGYTF.

V and J are TRBV20-1 and TRBJ2-3; D tentatively reads TRBD1 or TRBD2 (7 bases each). The V and J ends lost 1 base and 5 bases respectively, with 16 bases between them. The CDR3 is 15 amino acids. Germline V gene lookup returns CDR1 DFQATT and CDR2 SNEGSKA (reference sequence). In DNA form, the CDR3 reads TGCAGTGCTAGAGCGAGGGGCAGGGGGGGAGATACGCAGTATTTT. This codes for CSARARGRGGDTQYF.

This clonotype has more than one count but fewer than ten. The chain recombines TRBV18 with TRBJ2-6; D is uncertain. In germline, CDR1 is KGHSH, CDR2 LQKENI. The CDR3 extends over 16 amino acids. Trimming cost V 3 bases and J 0 bases, with 9 bases left between them. The CDR3 loop reads CASSPKPGSGANVLTF. In nucleotides, the CDR3 is TGTGCCAGCTCACCTAAACCCGGCTCTGGGGCCAACGTCCTGACTTTC.

This clonotype was detected only once. V gene TRBV7-9 combines with J gene TRBJ2-3; D is unresolved. Germline CDR1 and CDR2: SEHNR and FQNEAQ (reference sequence). V lost 5 bases and J lost 4, with 16 bases in between. There are 15 residues in the CDR3. The CDR3 sequence: CASSPRSSTSDTQYF. In nucleotides, the CDR3 is TGTGCCAGCAGCCCCCGATCATCAACCTCAGATACGCAGTATTTT.

This chain joins TRBV4-2 and TRBJ1-2; D gene uncertain. Trimming shortened V by 0 bases and J by 8 bases, and 10 bases separated the two germline ends. Per germline, CDR1 LGHNA and CDR2 YNFKEQ. The length of the CDR3 is 13 residues. CDR3 DNA: TGTGCCAGCAGCCAAGATCTGGTGGGAGGCTACACCTTC. Translated: CASSQDLVGGYTF.

The chain employs TRBV10-3 and TRBJ2-5; D is unresolved. The CDR3 covers 11 residues. Looked up from germline, CDR1 is ENHRY and CDR2 is SYGVKD. Trimming shortened V by 0 bases and J by 6 bases, and 2 bases separated the two germline ends. The CDR3 DNA reads TGTGCCATCAGTGAGTCGCAGACCCAGTACTTC. Translation gives CAISESQTQYF.

This sequence joins TRBV7-8 and TRBJ2-6; D is unresolved. V lost 2 bases and J lost 2, with 4 bases in between. CDR3 length equals 14 residues. The germline CDR1 and CDR2 sequences are SGHVS and FQNEAQ. This CDR3 is CASSLFAGANVLTF. The CDR3 bases are TGTGCCAGCAGCTTATTTGCTGGGGCCAACGTCCTGACTTTC. Filled out from reference TRBV7-8 and TRBJ2-6, the complete variable domain reads GAGVSQSPRYKVAKRGQDVALRCDPISGHVSLFWYQQALGQGPEFLTYFQNEAQLDKSGLPSDRFFAERPEGSVSTLKIQRTQQEDSAVYLCASSLFAGANVLTFGAGSRLTVL.

V gene TRBV27 combines with J gene TRBJ2-3; 8 positions agree with TRBD1. This CDR3 region has 18 residues. J lost 5 bases, V lost 8 bases, and 21 bases had no gene match. Germline assignment: CDR1 MNHEY and CDR2 SMNVEV (reference sequence). CDR3 in amino acids: CASGRRAGTGRLGDTQYF. CDR3 nucleotides: TGTGCCAGCGGACGGAGGGCCGGGACAGGCAGATTGGGAGATACGCAGTATTTT.

This chain uses TRBV6-1 with TRBJ1-1; 8 bases line up with TRBD1. Trimming removed 5 bases from V and 1 base from J; junction bases left unmatched: 9. In germline, CDR1 is MNHNS, CDR2 SASEGT. The CDR3 runs to 16 residues. CDR3 region: CASSRDRGKKNTEAFF. The CDR3 bases are TGTGCCAGCAGTCGAGACAGGGGCAAAAAGAACACTGAAGCTTTCTTT.

The J gene is TRBJ1-1, the V gene TRBV20-1; the match to TRBD1 covers 9 bases. V was clipped by 0 bases and J by 3 bases; unmatched bases: 2. Germline CDR1 is DFQATT and CDR2 is SNEGSKA (reference sequence). CDR3 size: 14 residues. The CDR3, as DNA: TGCAGTGCTAGAGATACAGGGGGCTACACTGAAGCTTTCTTT. Residues: CSARDTGGYTEAFF.

This clonotype was seen only a few times. This chain connects TRBV7-9 to TRBJ2-5; maybe TRBD2 (6 bases). V lost 5 bases to trimming and J lost 7 bases, with 20 bases between them. Germline loops: CDR1 SEHNR, CDR2 FQNEAQ (reference sequence). This CDR3 has 15 amino acids. Here the CDR3 DNA reads TGTGCCAGCAGCCGCCCCGTGTTAAGGGGAGGGACCCAGTACTTC. Translation gives CASSRPVLRGGTQYF.

The gene calls are TRBV12-3 or TRBV12-4 and TRBJ2-5; 9 positions agree with TRBD1. This CDR3 spans 14 amino acids. V shed 5 bases, J shed 2 bases, and the junction held 3 bases outside the gene matches. This CDR3 reads CASSPGQGQETQYF. Here the CDR3 DNA reads TGTGCCAGCAGTCCGGGACAGGGTCAAGAGACCCAGTACTTC.

CDR3 loop: CASSQGNSNQPQHF. The DNA for the CDR3 is TGTGCCAGCAGTCAGGGAAATAGCAATCAGCCCCAGCATTTT. The chain links TRBV6-1 to TRBJ1-5, with D perhaps matching TRBD1 (5 bases). The CDR3 length is 14 residues. V lost 5 bases and J lost 0, with 8 bases in between. Germline CDR1 is MNHNS and CDR2 is SASEGT.

This chain uses TRBV7-3 with TRBJ2-1; D tentatively fits TRBD1 or TRBD2 (5 bases each). V lost 3 bases to trimming and J lost 9 bases, with 15 bases between them. Germline V CDR1 and CDR2: SGHTA, FQGTGA. The CDR3 runs 14 residues. CDR3 bases: TGTGCCAGCAGCTTTGGGACCAACTCAGTTGAGCAGTTCTTC. It is translated as CASSFGTNSVEQFF.